These 7 T cell receptor beta chains were sequenced from one sample in a study of blood T cell repertoires in COVID-19. Libraries were prepared by immunoSEQ multiplex PCR; TCRdb keeps only in-frame clonotypes and omits some of them. The table lists 490,000 or so clones, around 87% of them singletons. The sequencing input was PBMCs or T cells enriched from blood (not recorded which). These receptors were taken from a woman in her 40s who had recovered from COVID-19.

The V and J genes are TRBV7-9 and TRBJ2-1; TRBD2 aligns across 7 bases. Germline values: CDR1 SEHNR, CDR2 FQNEAQ (reference sequence). The CDR3 has 16 amino acids. Germline trimming cut 5 bases from V and 5 bases from J; bases unmatched to any gene: 12. CDR3 nucleotides: TGTGCCAGCAGCCCTCGGCTAGCGGAAAAGGACAATGAGCAGTTCTTC. Translation gives CASSPRLAEKDNEQFF.

This clone was seen once. V is TRBV19 and J is TRBJ1-1; 7 positions agree with TRBD1. CDR1 LNHDA and CDR2 SQIVND come from the germline V gene (reference sequence). CDR3 length: 16 residues. Trimming removed 3 bases from V and 5 bases from J; junction bases left unmatched: 12. The CDR3 loop reads CASSIGVTGSWTEAFF. The CDR3 coding sequence is TGTGCCAGTAGTATTGGGGTGACAGGGAGTTGGACTGAAGCTTTCTTT. Full variable domain (rest looked up from reference TRBV19 and TRBJ1-1): DGGITQSPKYLFRKEGQNVTLSCEQNLNHDAMYWYRQDPGQGLRLIYYSQIVNDFQKGDIAEGYSVSREKKESFPLTVTSAQKNPTAFYLCASSIGVTGSWTEAFFGQGTRLTVV.

The chain combines TRBV7-6 with TRBJ1-1; D unresolved. Germline assignment: CDR1 SGHVS and CDR2 FNYEAQ. The V end lost 1 base, the J end lost 3 bases, and 6 bases lay between the germline ends. This CDR3 region has 13 residues. The chain's CDR3 is CASSLGQHTEAFF. In DNA, the CDR3 is TGTGCCAGCAGCTTAGGACAACACACTGAAGCTTTCTTT. Complete variable domain (other parts from reference TRBV7-6 and TRBJ1-1): GAGVSQSPRYKVTKRGQDVALRCDPISGHVSLYWYRQALGQGPEFLTYFNYEAQQDKSGLPNDRFSAERPEGSISTLTIQRTEQRDSAMYRCASSLGQHTEAFFGQGTRLTVV.

The V call is TRBV7-8, the J call TRBJ2-1; 7 nucleotides align to TRBD1. Looked up from germline, CDR1 is SGHVS and CDR2 is FQNEAQ. J was trimmed by 2 bases and V by 1 base; bases with no gene match: 5. The CDR3 has 16 residues. CDR3: CASSLDMGQPYNEQFF. CDR3 coding DNA: TGTGCCAGCAGCTTAGATATGGGACAGCCCTACAATGAGCAGTTCTTC.

J is TRBJ1-2 and V is TRBV19, with D unclear. Trimming shortened V by 4 bases and J by 8 bases, and 11 bases separated the two germline ends. The V gene's germline CDR1 is LNHDA and CDR2 SQIVND (reference sequence). CDR3 length: 12 residues. Here the CDR3 reads CASSNEGYGYTF. The CDR3 bases are TGTGCCAGTAGTAATGAGGGTTACGGCTACACCTTC.

In its sample, this clone was seen a few times. This chain links TRBV6-5 with TRBJ1-5, with TRBD1 identical over 7 bases. The ends lost 0 bases at V and 7 bases at J; junction bases unmatched: 6. Germline assignment: CDR1 MNHEY and CDR2 SVGAGI. This CDR3 comprises 15 residues. This CDR3 is CASSYSDRAGQPQHF. CDR3 sequence (DNA): TGTGCCAGCAGTTACTCAGACAGGGCAGGGCAGCCCCAGCATTTT.

The rearrangement links TRBV18 to TRBJ1-2, with TRBD1 matching over 9 bases. The CDR3 consists of 16 residues. CDR1 and CDR2 (germline): KGHSH, LQKENI. The junction had 10 bases not matched to a gene; V was cut back by 0 bases and J by 8 bases. For the CDR3, the DNA is TGTGCCAGCTCACCACCTCATACAGGGGGCGCGGAGGGCTACACCTTC. Amino acid sequence: CASSPPHTGGAEGYTF.